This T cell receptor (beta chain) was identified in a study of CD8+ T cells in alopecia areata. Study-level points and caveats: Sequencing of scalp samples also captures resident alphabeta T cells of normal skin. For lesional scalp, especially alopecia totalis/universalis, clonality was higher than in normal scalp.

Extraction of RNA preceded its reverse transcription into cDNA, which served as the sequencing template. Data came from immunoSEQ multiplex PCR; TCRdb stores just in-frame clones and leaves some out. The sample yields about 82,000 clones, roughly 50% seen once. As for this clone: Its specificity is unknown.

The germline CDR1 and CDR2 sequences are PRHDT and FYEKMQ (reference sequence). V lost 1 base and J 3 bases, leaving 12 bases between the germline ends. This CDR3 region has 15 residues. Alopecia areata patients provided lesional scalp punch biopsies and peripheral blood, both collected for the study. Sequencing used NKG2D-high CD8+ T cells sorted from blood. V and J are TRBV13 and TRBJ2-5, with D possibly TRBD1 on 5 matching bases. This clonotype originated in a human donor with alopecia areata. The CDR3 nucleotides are TGTGCCAGCAGCTTAGACTCCGACAGTGAAGAGACCCAGTACTTC. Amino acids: CASSLDSDSEETQYF.